The 12 T cell receptor beta chains below come from one sample, sequenced in a study of cytomegalovirus exposure and HLA in healthy donors. Both 60 Vbeta primers and 13 Jbeta primers went into the PCR. Repertoires were generated with immunoSEQ multiplex PCR, while TCRdb's copy carries only in-frame clones and drops some. The data show 120,000 or so clones, with around 68% seen just once and around 4% held by the top ten. Sequenced input: PBMCs. These receptors came from a man aged 40-49 years in good health and CMV-seropositive.

The chain links TRBV4-2 to TRBJ2-1, with D possibly matching TRBD2 (5 bases). Germline values: CDR1 LGHNA, CDR2 YNFKEQ. V shed 5 bases and J shed 3 bases, with 8 bases lying between them. This CDR3 spans 13 amino acids. The CDR3 sequence is CASSGSGYNEQFF. The CDR3 DNA sequence: TGTGCCAGCAGCGGGAGCGGCTACAATGAGCAGTTCTTC.

The chain employs TRBV7-8 and TRBJ2-1; 7 nucleotides agree with TRBD2. J lost 1 base, V lost 7 bases, and 10 bases had no gene match. The germline gives CDR1 SGHVS, CDR2 FQNEAQ. There are 16 residues in the CDR3. As DNA, the CDR3 is TGTGCCAGCATCGTCGGGCGGGGGTCATCCTACAATGAGCAGTTCTTC. It encodes CASIVGRGSSYNEQFF.

CDR3 sequence (DNA): TGTGCCAGCAGCTCATTCCCCGGGACTAGCGGGCTTACTTCCTACAATGAGCAGTTCTTC. Its translation is CASSSFPGTSGLTSYNEQFF. This chain joins TRBV5-4 and TRBJ2-1; 12 bases fit TRBD2. Unmatched junction bases numbered 14, after V lost 3 bases and J lost 1 base. This CDR3 has 20 residues. Germline V gene data show CDR1 as SGHNT and CDR2 as YYREEE (reference sequence). The full variable domain, with the rest looked up from reference TRBV5-4 and TRBJ2-1, is ETGVTQSPTHLIKTRGQQVTLRCSSQSGHNTVSWYQQALGQGPQFIFQYYREEENGRGNFPPRFSGLQFPNYSSELNVNALELDDSALYLCASSSFPGTSGLTSYNEQFFGPGTRLTVL.

This clone was recorded a few times. V usage is TRBV28 and J usage is TRBJ2-7; the match to TRBD2 covers 8 bases. Unmatched junction bases numbered 11, after V lost 8 bases and J lost 2 bases. Germline assignment: CDR1 MDHEN and CDR2 SYDVKM. The CDR3 extends over 15 amino acids. The DNA of the CDR3 is TGTGCCAGCTATGGGCCTCCGGGAGGGCCCTACGAGCAGTACTTC. It translates to CASYGPPGGPYEQYF.

J is TRBJ1-5 and V is TRBV7-2; D might be TRBD1 (6 bases). Germline assignment: CDR1 SGHTA and CDR2 FQGNSA. The V end was cut by 5 bases, the J end by 4 bases, with 12 bases between. CDR3 size: 14 residues. CDR3 sequence: CASSQQRGNQPQHF. The CDR3, as DNA: TGTGCCAGCAGCCAACAGAGGGGGAATCAGCCCCAGCATTTT.

In this sample, this clone turned up a few times. This chain joins TRBV5-5 and TRBJ1-2, with D unresolved. Germline lookup yields CDR1 SGHKS and CDR2 YYEKEE (reference sequence). This CDR3 is built from 13 residues. V was trimmed by 8 bases and J by 3 bases, leaving 14 bases between them. The CDR3, as DNA: TGTGCCAGTCAAAGTCAGGCTTACTATGGCTACACCTTC. Its protein product is CASQSQAYYGYTF.

This sequence joins TRBV6-5 and TRBJ2-7; 8 bases map to TRBD1. Germline CDR1 is MNHEY and CDR2 is SVGAGI. The CDR3 length is 14 residues. V gave up 6 bases and J gave up 4 bases; unmatched junction bases: 8. As DNA, the CDR3 is TGTGCCAGCAGGCGAGGACAGGGTTGGTACGAGCAGTACTTC. It is translated as CASRRGQGWYEQYF.

This rearrangement joins TRBV5-1 to TRBJ1-1; tentative D call: TRBD1 (5 bases). The CDR3 consists of 14 residues. Germline V CDR1 and CDR2: SGHRS, YFSETQ. Trimming took off 1 base at V and 1 base at J, with 8 bases between the two ends. The CDR3 reads CASSLRQPNTEAFF. The CDR3 nucleotides are TGCGCCAGCAGCTTGAGACAGCCGAACACTGAAGCTTTCTTT.

The table lists this clone with a few counts. The chain carries TRBV2 and TRBJ2-7, with 7 bases identical to TRBD1. This CDR3 has 14 amino acids. CDR1 SNHLY and CDR2 FYNNEI come from the germline V gene. The J segment lost 5 bases and the V segment lost 6 bases, leaving 10 bases of the junction unmatched. CDR3 nucleotide sequence: TGTGCCAGCAGGCCGGGACAGCCTCGCCACGAGCAGTACTTC. Protein product: CASRPGQPRHEQYF. Supplemented by reference TRBV2 and TRBJ2-7, the full variable domain reads EPEVTQTPSHQVTQMGQEVILRCVPISNHLYFYWYRQILGQKVEFLVSFYNNEISEKSEIFDDQFSVERPDGSNFTLKIRSTKLEDSAMYFCASRPGQPRHEQYFGPGTRLTVT.

The gene calls are TRBV6-5 and TRBJ2-1; D possibly corresponds to TRBD1 (5 bases). V lost 6 bases to trimming and J lost 0 bases, with 12 bases between them. This CDR3 is 15 amino acids long. Germline V gene sequence: CDR1 MNHEY, CDR2 SVGAGI. CDR3 sequence: CASRRQLSSYNEQFF. The CDR3 DNA follows: TGTGCCAGCAGGAGACAGTTGAGCTCCTACAATGAGCAGTTCTTC.

A few counts support this clone. The chain recombines TRBV6-1 with TRBJ2-3, with 7 positions matching TRBD2. The CDR3 sequence is 13 residues long. The J segment lost 6 bases and the V segment lost 10 bases, leaving 10 bases of the junction unmatched. The germline CDR1 and CDR2 sequences are MNHNS and SASEGT. Here the CDR3 DNA reads TGTGCCACCTCCTTGGACGGGGGGGATACGCAGTATTTT. It specifies CATSLDGGDTQYF.

This chain links TRBV2 with TRBJ1-5; 7 bases line up with TRBD1. There are 15 residues in the CDR3. Looked up from germline, CDR1 is SNHLY and CDR2 is FYNNEI. Trimming at V came to 6 bases and at J to 0 bases, leaving 5 bases not matched to a gene. The CDR3 sequence is CASRWDSVSNQPQHF. CDR3 DNA sequence: TGTGCCAGCAGATGGGACAGCGTTAGCAATCAGCCCCAGCATTTT.